The source of this TCR beta chain is a study of cytomegalovirus exposure and HLA in healthy donors. A remark on this clone: Its cognate antigen is unknown.

PCR primers comprised 60 Vbeta and 13 Jbeta primers. Profiling relied on immunoSEQ multiplex PCR, and the TCRdb table lists in-frame clones only, not all of them. This listing includes about 160,000 clones. The study's findings and limits: Among CMV-associated TCR beta chains, most appeared HLA-restricted in a later analysis. Owing to their indistinguishability, certain V segments, notably TRBV6-2 and TRBV6-3, were excluded. Prediction of most subjects' HLA-A and HLA-B alleles by TCR beta sequences was reportedly accurate.

V was cut by 3 bases and J by 7 bases, with 15 bases left in between. There are 14 residues in the CDR3. Per germline, CDR1 MNHNS and CDR2 SASEGT. Every donor was a healthy person donating bone marrow. Sequencing was carried out using PBMCs. The chain links TRBV6-1 to TRBJ1-2; tentative D call: TRBD1 (5 bases). This clonotype originated in a woman in her forties or fifties in good health and CMV-seronegative. The CDR3 DNA follows: TGTGCCAGCAGTGATGGACAAAATCCCCCTGGCTACACCTTC. Translation gives CASSDGQNPPGYTF.